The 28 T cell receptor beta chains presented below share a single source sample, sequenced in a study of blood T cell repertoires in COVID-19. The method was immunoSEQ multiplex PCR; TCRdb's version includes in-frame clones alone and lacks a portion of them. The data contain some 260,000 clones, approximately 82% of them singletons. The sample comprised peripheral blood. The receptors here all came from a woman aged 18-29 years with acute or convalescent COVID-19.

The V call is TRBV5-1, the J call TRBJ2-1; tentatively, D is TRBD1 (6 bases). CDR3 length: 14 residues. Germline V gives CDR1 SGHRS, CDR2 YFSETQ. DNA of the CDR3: TGCGCAGGACAGTCCGAACTTTCCTACAATGAGCAGTTCTTC. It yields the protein CAGQSELSYNEQFF.

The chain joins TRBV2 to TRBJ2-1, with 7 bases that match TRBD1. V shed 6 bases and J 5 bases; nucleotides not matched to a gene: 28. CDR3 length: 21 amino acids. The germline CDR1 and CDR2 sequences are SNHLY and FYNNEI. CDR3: CASSPVSGQLIDGESNNEQFF. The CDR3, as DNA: TGTGCCAGCAGCCCAGTATCGGGACAGCTGATTGACGGGGAGTCCAACAATGAGCAGTTCTTC.

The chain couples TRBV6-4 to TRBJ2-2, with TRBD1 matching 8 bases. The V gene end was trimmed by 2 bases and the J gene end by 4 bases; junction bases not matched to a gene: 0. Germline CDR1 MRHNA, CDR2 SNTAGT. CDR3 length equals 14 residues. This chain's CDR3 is CASSDGQGTGELFF. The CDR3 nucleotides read TGTGCCAGCAGTGACGGACAGGGCACCGGGGAGCTGTTTTTT.

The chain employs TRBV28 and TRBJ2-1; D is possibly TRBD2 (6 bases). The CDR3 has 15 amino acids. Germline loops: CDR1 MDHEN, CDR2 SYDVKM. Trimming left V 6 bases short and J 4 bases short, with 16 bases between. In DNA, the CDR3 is TGTGCCAGCAGCGCCTATAGCGGCTCTTACAATGAGCAGTTCTTC. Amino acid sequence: CASSAYSGSYNEQFF.

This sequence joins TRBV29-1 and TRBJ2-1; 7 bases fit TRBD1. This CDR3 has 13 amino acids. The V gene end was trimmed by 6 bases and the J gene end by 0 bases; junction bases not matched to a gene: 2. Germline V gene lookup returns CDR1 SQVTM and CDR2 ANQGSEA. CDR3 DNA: TGCAGCGTGACAGGGAGCTCCTACAATGAGCAGTTCTTC. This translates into CSVTGSSYNEQFF.

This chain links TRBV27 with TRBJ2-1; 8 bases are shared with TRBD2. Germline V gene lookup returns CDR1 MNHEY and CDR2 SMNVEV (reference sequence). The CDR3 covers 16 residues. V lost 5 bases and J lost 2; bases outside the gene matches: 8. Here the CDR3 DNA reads TGTGCCAGCAGTGGGATTAGCGGGAATACCTACAATGAGCAGTTCTTC. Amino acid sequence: CASSGISGNTYNEQFF.

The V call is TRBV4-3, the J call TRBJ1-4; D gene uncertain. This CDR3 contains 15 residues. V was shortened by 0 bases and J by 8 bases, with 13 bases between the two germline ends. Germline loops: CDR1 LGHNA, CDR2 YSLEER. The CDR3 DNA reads TGCGCCAGCAGCCAAGATGCGGGTGTTCGCGAAAAACTGTTTTTT. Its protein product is CASSQDAGVREKLFF.

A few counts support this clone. CDR3 amino acids: CAISPDRVASYEQYF. CDR3 nucleotide sequence: TGTGCCATCAGCCCTGACCGGGTGGCCTCCTACGAGCAGTACTTC. This rearrangement joins TRBV10-3 to TRBJ2-7, with no clear D. V was trimmed by 6 bases and J by 0 bases, leaving 15 bases between them. This CDR3 has 15 residues. Germline V gene lookup returns CDR1 ENHRY and CDR2 SYGVKD.

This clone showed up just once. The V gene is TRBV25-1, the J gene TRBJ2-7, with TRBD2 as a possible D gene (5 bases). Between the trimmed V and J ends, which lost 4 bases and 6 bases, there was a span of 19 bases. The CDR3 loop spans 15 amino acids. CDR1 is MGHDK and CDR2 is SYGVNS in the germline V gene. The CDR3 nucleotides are TGTGCCAGCAGTGCTTATAACCCGAACCTAGCCGAGCAGTACTTC. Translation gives CASSAYNPNLAEQYF.

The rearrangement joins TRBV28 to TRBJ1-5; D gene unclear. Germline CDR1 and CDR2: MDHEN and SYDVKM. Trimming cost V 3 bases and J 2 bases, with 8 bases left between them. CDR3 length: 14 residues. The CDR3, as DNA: TGTGCCAGCAGTTTGGCACACGGCAATCAGCCCCAGCATTTT. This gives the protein CASSLAHGNQPQHF. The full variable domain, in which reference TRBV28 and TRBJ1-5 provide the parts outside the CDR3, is DVKVTQSSRYLVKRTGEKVFLECVQDMDHENMFWYRQDPGLGLRLIYFSYDVKMKEKGDIPEGYSVSREKKERFSLILESASTNQTSMYLCASSLAHGNQPQHFGDGTRLSIL.

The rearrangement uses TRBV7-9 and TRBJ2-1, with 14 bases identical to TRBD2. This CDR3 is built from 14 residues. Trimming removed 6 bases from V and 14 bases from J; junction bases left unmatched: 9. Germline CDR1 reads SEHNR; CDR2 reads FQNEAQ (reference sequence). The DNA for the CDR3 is TGTGCCAGCAGTCTCAGACTAGCGGGAGGGCCTGAGTTCTTC. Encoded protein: CASSLRLAGGPEFF. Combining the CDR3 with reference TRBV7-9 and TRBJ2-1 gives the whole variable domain DTGVSQNPRHKITKRGQNVTFRCDPISEHNRLYWYRQTLGQGPEFLTYFQNEAQLEKSRLLSDRFSAERPKGSFSTLEIQRTEQGDSAMYLCASSLRLAGGPEFFGPGTRLTVL.

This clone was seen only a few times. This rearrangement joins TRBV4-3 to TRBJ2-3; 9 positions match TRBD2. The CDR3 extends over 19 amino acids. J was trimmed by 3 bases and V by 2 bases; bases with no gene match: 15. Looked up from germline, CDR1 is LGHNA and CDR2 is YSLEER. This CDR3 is CASSQKTFWTSEETDTQYF. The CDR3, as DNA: TGCGCCAGCAGCCAAAAAACCTTTTGGACTAGCGAAGAGACAGATACGCAGTATTTT.

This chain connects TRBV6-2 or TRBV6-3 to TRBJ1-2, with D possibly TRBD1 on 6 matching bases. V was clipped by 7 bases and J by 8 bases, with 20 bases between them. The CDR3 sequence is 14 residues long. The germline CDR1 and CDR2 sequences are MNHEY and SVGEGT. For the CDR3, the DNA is TGTGCCAGCAACCCCCCCGCACAGGGAGCCGGCTACACCTTC. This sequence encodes CASNPPAQGAGYTF.

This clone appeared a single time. The chain's CDR3 is CASSPNRDLTYEQYF. DNA of the CDR3: TGTGCCAGCAGCCCAAACCGGGACTTGACCTACGAGCAGTACTTC. V and J are TRBV7-9 and TRBJ2-7; maybe TRBD2 (6 bases). The CDR3 loop spans 15 amino acids. Germline CDR1 SEHNR, CDR2 FQNEAQ (reference sequence). V was pared by 5 bases and J by 2 bases, with 16 bases between.

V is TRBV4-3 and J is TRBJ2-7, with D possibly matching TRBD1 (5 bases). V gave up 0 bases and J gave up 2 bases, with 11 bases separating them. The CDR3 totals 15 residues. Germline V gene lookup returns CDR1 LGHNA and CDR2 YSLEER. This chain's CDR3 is CASSQDTQGPYEQYF. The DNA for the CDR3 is TGCGCCAGCAGCCAAGATACTCAGGGCCCCTACGAGCAGTACTTC.

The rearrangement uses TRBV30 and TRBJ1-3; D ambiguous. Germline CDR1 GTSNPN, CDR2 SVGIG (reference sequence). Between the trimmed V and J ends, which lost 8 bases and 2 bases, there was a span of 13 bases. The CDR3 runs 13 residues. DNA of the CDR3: TGTGCCCGACTGGCAGCTGCTGGAAACACCATATATTTT. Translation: CARLAAAGNTIYF.

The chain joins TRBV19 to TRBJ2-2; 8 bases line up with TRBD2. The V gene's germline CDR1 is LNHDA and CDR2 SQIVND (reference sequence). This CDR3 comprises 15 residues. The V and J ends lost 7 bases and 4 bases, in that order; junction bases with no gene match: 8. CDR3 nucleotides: TGTGCCAGTACTCGGGCGGGAGGTGGCACCGGGGAGCTGTTTTTT. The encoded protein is CASTRAGGGTGELFF.

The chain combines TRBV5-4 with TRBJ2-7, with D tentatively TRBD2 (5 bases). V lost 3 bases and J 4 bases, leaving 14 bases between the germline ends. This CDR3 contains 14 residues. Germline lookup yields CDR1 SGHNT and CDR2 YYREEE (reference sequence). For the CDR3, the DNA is TGTGCCAGCAGCTATTCGGGAACACAATACGAGCAGTACTTC. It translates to CASSYSGTQYEQYF.

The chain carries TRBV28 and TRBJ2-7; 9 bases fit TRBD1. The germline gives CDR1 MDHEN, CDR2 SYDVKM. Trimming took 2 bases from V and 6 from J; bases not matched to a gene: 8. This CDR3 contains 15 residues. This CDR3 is CASSLAGTGSGEQYF. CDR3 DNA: TGTGCCAGCAGTTTAGCGGGGACAGGGAGTGGCGAGCAGTACTTC.

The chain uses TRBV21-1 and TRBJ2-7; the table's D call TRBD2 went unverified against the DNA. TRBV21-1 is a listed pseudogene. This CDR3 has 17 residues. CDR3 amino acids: CASSKGDPGSIASEQYF. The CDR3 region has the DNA TGTGCCAGCAGCAAAGGGGATCCGGGGTCGATTGCTTCCGAGCAGTACTTC.

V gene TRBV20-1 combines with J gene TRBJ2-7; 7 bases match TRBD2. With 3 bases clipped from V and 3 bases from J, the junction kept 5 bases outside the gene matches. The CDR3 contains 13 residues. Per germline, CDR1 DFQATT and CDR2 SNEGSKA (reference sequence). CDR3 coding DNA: TGCAGTGCTAGTCCAGCGGGATTCTACGAGCAGTACTTC. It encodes CSASPAGFYEQYF.

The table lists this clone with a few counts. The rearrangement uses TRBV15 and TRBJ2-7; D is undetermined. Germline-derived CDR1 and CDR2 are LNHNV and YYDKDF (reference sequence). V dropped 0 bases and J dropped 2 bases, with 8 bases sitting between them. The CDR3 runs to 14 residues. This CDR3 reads CATSREPRTYEQYF. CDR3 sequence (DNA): TGTGCCACCAGCAGAGAACCCAGGACCTACGAGCAGTACTTC.

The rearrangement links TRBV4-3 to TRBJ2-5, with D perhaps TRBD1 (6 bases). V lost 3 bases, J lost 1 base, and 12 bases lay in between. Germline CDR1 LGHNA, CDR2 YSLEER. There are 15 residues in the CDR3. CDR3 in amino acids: CASSHRTVSQETQYF. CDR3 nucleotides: TGCGCCAGCAGCCACAGGACAGTAAGCCAAGAGACCCAGTACTTC.

For the CDR3, the DNA is TGCGCCAGCAGCCCGGGACTAGCGGGAGTCGGGCGCTCCTACGAGCAGTACTTC. This translates into CASSPGLAGVGRSYEQYF. This chain links TRBV4-3 with TRBJ2-7, with TRBD2 matching over 14 bases. There are 18 residues in the CDR3. The germline V gene encodes CDR1 LGHNA and CDR2 YSLEER. V gave up 4 bases and J gave up 0 bases; unmatched junction bases: 8.

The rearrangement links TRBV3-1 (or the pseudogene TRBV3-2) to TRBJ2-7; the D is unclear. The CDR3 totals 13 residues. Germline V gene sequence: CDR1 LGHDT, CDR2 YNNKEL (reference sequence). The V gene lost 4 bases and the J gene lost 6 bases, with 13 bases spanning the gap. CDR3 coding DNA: TGTGCCAGCAGCCGCGCGACACAGCTCGAGCAGTACTTC. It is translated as CASSRATQLEQYF.

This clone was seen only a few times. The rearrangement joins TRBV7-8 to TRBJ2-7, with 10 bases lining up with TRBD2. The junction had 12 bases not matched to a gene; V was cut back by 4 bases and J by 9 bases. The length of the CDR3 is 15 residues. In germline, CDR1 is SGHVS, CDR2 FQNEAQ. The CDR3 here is CASSSLAGASVVQYF. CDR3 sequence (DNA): TGTGCCAGCAGCTCCCTAGCGGGAGCCAGTGTAGTGCAGTACTTC. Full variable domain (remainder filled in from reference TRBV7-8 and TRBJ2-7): GAGVSQSPRYKVAKRGQDVALRCDPISGHVSLFWYQQALGQGPEFLTYFQNEAQLDKSGLPSDRFFAERPEGSVSTLKIQRTQQEDSAVYLCASSSLAGASVVQYFGPGTRLTVT.

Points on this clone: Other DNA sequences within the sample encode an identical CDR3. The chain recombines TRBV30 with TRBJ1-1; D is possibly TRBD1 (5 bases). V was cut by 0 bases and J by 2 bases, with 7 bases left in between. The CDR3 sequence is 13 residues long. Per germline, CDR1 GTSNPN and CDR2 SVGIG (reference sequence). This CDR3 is CAWSVQVNTEAFF. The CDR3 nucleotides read TGTGCCTGGAGTGTACAGGTTAACACTGAAGCTTTCTTT.

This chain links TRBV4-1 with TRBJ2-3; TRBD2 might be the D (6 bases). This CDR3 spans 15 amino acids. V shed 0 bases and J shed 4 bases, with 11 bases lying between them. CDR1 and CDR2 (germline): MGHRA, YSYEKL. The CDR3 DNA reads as TGCGCCAGCAGCCAAGATCCGGGAGCGGCAGATACGCAGTATTTT. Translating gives CASSQDPGAADTQYF.